These T cell receptor beta chains were read from a single sample in a study of T-cell reconstitution after alpha-beta-depleted transplantation in children. TCRdb reprocessed the PCR reads with MiXCR, giving one entry per CDR3 protein. This repertoire shows about 230,000 distinct CDR3 sequences, roughly 9% found once; its top ten account for around 6%. The source material was PBMCs from the stem cell graft donor, sampled from the stem cell graft. The receptors come from a human donor who donated a stem cell graft to a child with acute lymphoblastic leukemia. Each CDR3 is given with its conserved first and last residue. Each record gives: V gene, J gene, CDR3 protein.

TRBV20-1	TRBJ1-6	CSARDAGGTPLHF
TRBV5-1	TRBJ2-7	CASSPGGGVYEQYF
TRBV12-3/TRBV12-4	TRBJ2-1	CASSLTGQGENEQFF
TRBV7-6	TRBJ2-3	CASSLEDVTSGGESTDTQYF
TRBV7-9	TRBJ2-1	CASSSPGLAVYEQFF
TRBV9	TRBJ2-7	CASSVGGGPDEQYF
TRBV15	TRBJ2-7	CATSRDTSGVPYEQYF
TRBV5-1	TRBJ1-3	CASSSPLGTGEGNTIYF
TRBV29-1	TRBJ1-3	CSVIPNSGNTIYF
TRBV5-6	TRBJ2-7	CASSWRDGLLQQYF
TRBV20-1	TRBJ2-3	CSARDPPPGNQNLADTQYF
TRBV5-8	TRBJ1-1	CASSLLQGATEAFF
TRBV19	TRBJ1-1	CASSIDTRGRDTEAFF
TRBV10-3	TRBJ1-1	CAISDPRAEAFF
TRBV10-3	TRBJ2-7	CAISEAGAYEQYF
TRBV7-7	TRBJ2-2	CASSLVRFRGGDSNTGELFF
TRBV6-5	TRBJ1-1	CASSSSRGLNTEAFF
TRBV5-5	TRBJ2-2	CASSWTGRPTGELFF
TRBV2	TRBJ1-3	CASISRSVVSTIYF
TRBV6-5	TRBJ1-1	CASSYLKEAFF
TRBV6-1	TRBJ2-5	CASTLVAGRPQETQYF
TRBV7-7	TRBJ2-5	CASSLNLLGETQYF
TRBV13	TRBJ1-3	CASYRSGNTIYF
TRBV10-2	TRBJ2-2	CASSAGSTGELFF